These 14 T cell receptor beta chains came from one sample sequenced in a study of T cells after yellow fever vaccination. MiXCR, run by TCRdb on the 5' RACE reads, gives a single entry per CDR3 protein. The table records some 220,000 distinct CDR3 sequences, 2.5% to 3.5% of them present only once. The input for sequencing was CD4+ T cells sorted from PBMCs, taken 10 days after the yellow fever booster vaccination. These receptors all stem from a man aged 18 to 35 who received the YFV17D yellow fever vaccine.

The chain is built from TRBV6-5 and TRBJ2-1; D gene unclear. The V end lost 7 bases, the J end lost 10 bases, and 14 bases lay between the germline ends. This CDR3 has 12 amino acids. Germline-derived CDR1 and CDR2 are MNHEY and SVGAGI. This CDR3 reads CASNQPTGEQFF. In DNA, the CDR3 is TGTGCCAGCAATCAACCGACTGGGGAGCAGTTCTTC.

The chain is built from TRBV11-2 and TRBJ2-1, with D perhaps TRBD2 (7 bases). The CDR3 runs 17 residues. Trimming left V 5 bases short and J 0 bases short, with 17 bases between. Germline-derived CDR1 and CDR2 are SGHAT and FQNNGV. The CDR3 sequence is CASSHPRGGTSYNEQFF. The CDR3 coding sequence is TGTGCCAGCAGCCATCCTAGGGGGGGGACCTCCTACAATGAGCAGTTCTTC.

This CDR3 is CSARAGIQETQYF. For the CDR3, the DNA is TGCAGTGCACGCGCGGGAATACAAGAGACCCAGTACTTC. The chain joins TRBV20-1 to TRBJ2-5; D possibly corresponds to TRBD2 (6 bases). The CDR3 consists of 13 residues. Germline V gene data show CDR1 as DFQATT and CDR2 as SNEGSKA (reference sequence). Trimming removed 6 bases at V and 2 bases at J, with 13 bases between.

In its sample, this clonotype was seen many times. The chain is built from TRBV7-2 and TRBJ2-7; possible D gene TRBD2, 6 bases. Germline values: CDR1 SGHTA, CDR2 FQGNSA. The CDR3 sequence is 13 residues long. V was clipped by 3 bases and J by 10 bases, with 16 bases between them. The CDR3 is CASSFPGVVDQYF. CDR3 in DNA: TGTGCCAGCAGCTTCCCGGGGGTAGTAGACCAGTACTTC.

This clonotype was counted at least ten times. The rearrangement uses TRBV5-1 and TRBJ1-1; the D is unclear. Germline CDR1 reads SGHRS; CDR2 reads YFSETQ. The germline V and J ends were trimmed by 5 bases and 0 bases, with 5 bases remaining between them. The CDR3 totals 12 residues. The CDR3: CASRTVNTEAFF. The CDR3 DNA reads TGCGCCAGCAGGACGGTGAACACTGAAGCTTTCTTT.

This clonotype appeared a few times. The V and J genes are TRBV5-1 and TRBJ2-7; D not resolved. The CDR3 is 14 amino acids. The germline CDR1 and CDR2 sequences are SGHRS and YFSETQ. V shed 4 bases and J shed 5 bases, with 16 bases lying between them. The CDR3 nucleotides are TGCGCCAGCAGCCCAGTGGGGAATTGGCACGAGCAGTACTTC. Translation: CASSPVGNWHEQYF.

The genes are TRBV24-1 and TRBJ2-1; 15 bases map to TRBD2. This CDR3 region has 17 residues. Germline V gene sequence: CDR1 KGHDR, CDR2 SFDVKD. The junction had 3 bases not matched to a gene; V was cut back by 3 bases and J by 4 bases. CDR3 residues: CATSDRTSGGVYNEQFF. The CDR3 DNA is TGTGCCACCAGTGATCGGACTAGCGGGGGGGTTTACAATGAGCAGTTCTTC.

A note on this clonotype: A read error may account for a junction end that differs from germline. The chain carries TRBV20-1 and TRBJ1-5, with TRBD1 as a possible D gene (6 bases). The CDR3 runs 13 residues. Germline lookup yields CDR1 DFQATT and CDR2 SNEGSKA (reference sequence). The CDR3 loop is CSATEQGHQPPHF. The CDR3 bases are TGCAGTGCTACAGAACAGGGACATCAGCCCCCGCATTTT.

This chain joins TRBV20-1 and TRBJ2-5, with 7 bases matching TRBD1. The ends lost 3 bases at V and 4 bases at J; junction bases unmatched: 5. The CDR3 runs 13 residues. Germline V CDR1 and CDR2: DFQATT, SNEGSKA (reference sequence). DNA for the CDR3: TGCAGTGCTAGTCGGACAGGAAGAGAGACCCAGTACTTC. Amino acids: CSASRTGRETQYF.

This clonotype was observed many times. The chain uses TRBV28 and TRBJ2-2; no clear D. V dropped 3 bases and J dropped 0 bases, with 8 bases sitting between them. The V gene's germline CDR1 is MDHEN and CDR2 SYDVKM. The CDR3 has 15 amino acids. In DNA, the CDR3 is TGTGCCAGCAGTTTGATCTCCTCGAACACCGGGGAGCTGTTTTTT. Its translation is CASSLISSNTGELFF. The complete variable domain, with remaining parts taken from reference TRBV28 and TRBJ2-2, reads DVKVTQSSRYLVKRTGEKVFLECVQDMDHENMFWYRQDPGLGLRLIYFSYDVKMKEKGDIPEGYSVSREKKERFSLILESASTNQTSMYLCASSLISSNTGELFFGEGSRLTVL.

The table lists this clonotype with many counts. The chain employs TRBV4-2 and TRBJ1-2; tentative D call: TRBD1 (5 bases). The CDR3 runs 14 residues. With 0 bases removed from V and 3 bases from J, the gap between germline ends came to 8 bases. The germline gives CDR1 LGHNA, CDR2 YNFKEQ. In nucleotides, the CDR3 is TGTGCCAGCAGCCAAGACAGGGTGGACTATGGCTACACCTTC. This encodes CASSQDRVDYGYTF.

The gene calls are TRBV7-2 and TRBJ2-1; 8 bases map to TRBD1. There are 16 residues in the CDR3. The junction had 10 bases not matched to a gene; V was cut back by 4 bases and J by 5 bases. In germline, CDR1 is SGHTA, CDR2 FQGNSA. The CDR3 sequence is CASSSRGTGSHNEQFF. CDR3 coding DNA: TGTGCCAGCAGCTCACGAGGGACAGGCTCTCACAATGAGCAGTTCTTC.

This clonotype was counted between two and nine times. The CDR3 DNA is TGCAGTGCTAGAGGGGGGACAGGCCAAGAGACCCAGTACTTC. It yields the protein CSARGGTGQETQYF. The genes are TRBV20-1 and TRBJ2-5, with 8 bases identical to TRBD1. The length of the CDR3 is 14 residues. CDR1 is DFQATT, CDR2 SNEGSKA, per germline (reference sequence). With V trimmed by 1 base and J by 1 base, 2 bases remained unmatched.

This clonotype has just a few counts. In DNA, the CDR3 is TGTGCCAGCAGCTTAAGGGGACAGCTCTACGAGCAGTACGTC. It codes for CASSLRGQLYEQYV. V is TRBV5-6 and J is TRBJ2-7; 7 nucleotides agree with TRBD1. With 2 bases clipped from V and 3 bases from J, the junction kept 5 bases outside the gene matches. The germline gives CDR1 SGHDT, CDR2 YYEEEE. CDR3 length: 14 residues.